The 12 T cell receptor beta chains reported below all come from one sample, sequenced in a study of cytomegalovirus exposure and HLA in healthy donors. PCR involved 60 Vbeta and 13 Jbeta primers. Generated by immunoSEQ multiplex PCR, the TCRdb table keeps only in-frame clones and is missing some. This table has 100,000 to 150,000 clones, more than 9% appearing once. The sample taken for sequencing was PBMCs. All receptors derive from a woman younger than 30 in good health and CMV-seropositive.

The CDR3 DNA sequence: TGTGCCTGGAACTACAAGGAGGGGAACTCTGGAAACACCATATATTTT. Translating gives CAWNYKEGNSGNTIYF. V is TRBV30 and J is TRBJ1-3; a weak D match, TRBD1 (5 bases). The CDR3 loop spans 16 amino acids. The germline V gene encodes CDR1 GTSNPN and CDR2 SVGIG (reference sequence). Trimming took 4 bases from V and 0 from J, leaving 16 bases between them.

There are a few counts of this clone. One junction end does not reproduce the germline sequence, and a read error may be involved. The chain combines TRBV29-1 with TRBJ2-1; 7 nucleotides agree with TRBD2. Per the germline V gene, CDR1 is SQVTM and CDR2 is ANQGSEA. This CDR3 is 14 amino acids long. For the CDR3, the DNA is TGCAGCGTTGTGAGAATTTGGGGGAGGGATGCGCAGCTCTTC. This sequence encodes CSVVRIWGRDAQLF.

This clone was counted only a few times. The chain links TRBV7-3 to TRBJ2-3, with a possible D match to TRBD2 (5 bases). V was cut by 0 bases and J by 0 bases, with 7 bases left in between. CDR1 is SGHTA, CDR2 FQGTGA, per germline. This CDR3 is 15 amino acids long. CDR3: CASSLTSASTDTQYF. CDR3 in DNA: TGTGCCAGCAGCTTAACTAGCGCTAGCACAGATACGCAGTATTTT.

The rearrangement joins TRBV5-1 to TRBJ2-3, with TRBD1 identical over 8 bases. The CDR3 length is 14 residues. Trimming cost V 0 bases and J 5 bases; bases outside gene matches: 2. Germline loops: CDR1 SGHRS, CDR2 YFSETQ. The CDR3 region is CASSLATGEDTQYF. The CDR3, as DNA: TGCGCCAGCAGCTTGGCGACAGGGGAAGATACGCAGTATTTT.

The gene calls are TRBV11-2 and TRBJ1-4, with 8 positions matching TRBD1. The trim removed 2 bases at V and 6 bases at J, leaving 11 bases unmatched. CDR1 and CDR2 from the germline V gene are SGHAT and FQNNGV. This CDR3 has 17 amino acids. The CDR3 coding sequence is TGTGCCAGCAGCTTAAGGCGGACAGGGACCCGCGATGAAAAACTGTTTTTT. Its translation: CASSLRRTGTRDEKLFF.

This clone has a handful of counts. The chain recombines TRBV30 with TRBJ2-1; 8 nucleotides match TRBD1. The V gene end was trimmed by 5 bases and the J gene end by 6 bases; junction bases not matched to a gene: 0. The CDR3 has 11 amino acids. CDR1 GTSNPN and CDR2 SVGIG come from the germline V gene (reference sequence). CDR3: CAWDRGNEQFF. CDR3 coding DNA: TGTGCCTGGGACAGGGGCAATGAGCAGTTCTTC. Complete variable domain (other parts from reference TRBV30 and TRBJ2-1): SQTIHQWPATLVQPVGSPLSLECTVEGTSNPNLYWYRQAAGRGLQLLFYSVGIGQISSEVPQNLSASRPQDRQFILSSKKLLLSDSGFYLCAWDRGNEQFFGPGTRLTVL.

This clone was found a few times. V is TRBV6-5 and J is TRBJ2-2; TRBD2 aligns across 8 bases. After removal of 6 bases from V and 5 bases from J, the junction contained 8 bases not matched to a gene. This CDR3 has 15 amino acids. CDR1 and CDR2 (germline): MNHEY, SVGAGI. CDR3 nucleotide sequence: TGTGCCAGCAGATCCTCCGGGACTAGTACCGGGGAGCTGTTTTTT. Translated: CASRSSGTSTGELFF.

Only a few counts were recorded for this clone. The CDR3 region has the DNA TGTGCCAGCAGTACAGGGTTCTATGGCTACACCTTC. Translation: CASSTGFYGYTF. The chain has TRBV6-1 and TRBJ1-2, with D possibly being TRBD1 (6 bases). V gave up 5 bases and J gave up 4 bases, with 8 bases separating them. The germline gives CDR1 MNHNS, CDR2 SASEGT. This CDR3 is built from 12 residues.

The chain combines TRBV11-2 with TRBJ1-5; 10 nucleotides agree with TRBD1. The V gene's germline CDR1 is SGHAT and CDR2 FQNNGV. This CDR3 has 16 amino acids. V shed 5 bases and J 4 bases; nucleotides not matched to a gene: 8. The chain's CDR3 is CASSQGQGVWNQPQHF. Here the CDR3 DNA reads TGTGCCAGCAGCCAAGGACAGGGGGTGTGGAATCAGCCCCAGCATTTT.

This chain connects TRBV28 to TRBJ2-7; 10 nucleotides match TRBD1. Trimming cost V 11 bases and J 3 bases; bases outside gene matches: 7. This CDR3 has 13 residues. Germline CDR1 is MDHEN and CDR2 is SYDVKM. The CDR3: CASSGDRGYEQYF. DNA of the CDR3: TGTGCCTCCAGTGGGGACAGGGGCTACGAGCAGTACTTC.

This rearrangement joins TRBV29-1 to TRBJ1-2; TRBD1 matches at 11 bases. J was trimmed by 4 bases and V by 6 bases; bases with no gene match: 10. Germline lookup yields CDR1 SQVTM and CDR2 ANQGSEA. The CDR3 totals 15 residues. CDR3 sequence (DNA): TGCAGCGTGCTTCGGACAGGGGGCGCCGGCTATGGCTACACCTTC. Translated, it gives CSVLRTGGAGYGYTF. Filled out from reference TRBV29-1 and TRBJ1-2, the complete variable domain reads SAVISQKPSRDICQRGTSLTIQCQVDSQVTMMFWYRQQPGQSLTLIATANQGSEATYESGFVIDKFPISRPNLTFSTLTVSNMSPEDSSIYLCSVLRTGGAGYGYTFGSGTRLTVV.

The chain is built from TRBV6-4 and TRBJ2-3; a weak D match, TRBD2 (6 bases). Deletions cut 0 bases from V and 3 bases from J, with 7 bases between. The germline gives CDR1 MRHNA, CDR2 SNTAGT. The CDR3 spans 14 residues. In DNA, the CDR3 is TGTGCCAGCAGTGACTCTCGGGAGACAGATACGCAGTATTTT. This encodes CASSDSRETDTQYF.